This T cell receptor beta chain originates from a study of spatial heterogeneity in lung cancer. Overall study context: The mean occurrence of each unique TCR and UMI combination in raw reads exceeded nine. General observations from the study: At resection, ubiquitous expanded tumor TCRs appeared in blood more than at follow-up.

Germline V gives CDR1 LGHNA, CDR2 YNFKEQ. The CDR3 length is 16 residues. Trimming removed 4 bases from V and 4 bases from J, with 17 bases in between. Only a few counts were recorded for this clonotype. Its matching antigen is unknown. Every molecule of TCR cDNA had its own unique molecular identifier. TCRdb re-derived calls from the 5' RACE reads in MiXCR, one entry per CDR3 protein. The sample includes 110,000 or so distinct CDR3 sequences, 9.5% to 14% of them seen just once. The time point: blood at routine non-recurrence follow-up after resection. The starting material was PBMCs, obtained at follow-up. The receptor was derived from a female donor with early-stage non-small cell lung cancer. J is TRBJ2-1 and V is TRBV4-2, with D unresolved. Here the CDR3 DNA reads TGTGCCAGCAGCCCCCTTGATGCCGGTACATACAATGAGCAGTTCTTC. Translated: CASSPLDAGTYNEQFF.